The 14 T cell receptor beta chains presented below share a single source sample, sequenced in a study of T-cell memory formation after mild COVID-19. TCRdb re-derived calls from the 5' RACE reads in MiXCR, one entry per CDR3 protein. The sample lists about 270,000 distinct CDR3 sequences, over 15% occurring once. Sequencing used PBMCs or a T cell subset sorted from them (not recorded which). These receptor sequences come from a man between 18 and 29 years old who had mild COVID-19 (a few samples of this study predate the infection). Cell type and time point are not known.

This clonotype was found a few times. This sequence joins TRBV6-5 and TRBJ2-5, with D perhaps matching TRBD1 or TRBD2 (6 bases each). In germline, CDR1 is MNHEY, CDR2 SVGAGI. The CDR3 has 16 amino acids. V gave up 2 bases and J gave up 0 bases, with 13 bases separating them. The CDR3 reads CASSYRGPPNQETQYF. The CDR3 region has the DNA TGTGCCAGCAGTTACCGGGGGCCCCCCAACCAAGAGACCCAGTACTTC.

The V call is TRBV5-8, the J call TRBJ1-1; no definite D call. V was pared by 0 bases and J by 5 bases, with 20 bases between. The germline CDR1 and CDR2 sequences are SGHTS and YDEGEE. The CDR3 totals 17 residues. CDR3 in amino acids: CASSLDGTVTFGTEAFF. The CDR3 DNA follows: TGTGCCAGCAGCTTGGACGGCACTGTAACGTTCGGAACTGAAGCTTTCTTT.

The chain links TRBV6-5 to TRBJ2-1, with D perhaps matching TRBD1 (6 bases). Trimming took 6 bases from V and 3 from J, leaving 9 bases between them. Germline assignment: CDR1 MNHEY and CDR2 SVGAGI. The CDR3 consists of 13 residues. The DNA for the CDR3 is TGTGCCAGCAGACGGGACAACTACAATGAGCAGTTCTTC. It yields the protein CASRRDNYNEQFF.

This clonotype came up a few times. The chain employs TRBV20-1 and TRBJ1-2; D remains unclear. The CDR3 runs to 12 residues. In germline, CDR1 is DFQATT, CDR2 SNEGSKA (reference sequence). The ends were cut back, 5 bases at V and 6 bases at J, with 13 bases in the middle. CDR3 nucleotide sequence: TGCAGTGCTCTGACTGCATTCCATGGCTACACCTTC. Protein product: CSALTAFHGYTF.

The rearrangement joins TRBV11-2 to TRBJ2-1, with TRBD1 matching 7 bases. The CDR3 consists of 16 residues. J was trimmed by 7 bases and V by 2 bases; bases with no gene match: 11. Germline V gene data show CDR1 as SGHAT and CDR2 as FQNNGV. The CDR3 here is CASSLRDRTGWNEQFF. CDR3 nucleotide sequence: TGTGCCAGCAGCTTAAGGGACCGGACAGGTTGGAATGAGCAGTTCTTC.

There are many counts of this clonotype. The V and J genes are TRBV7-2 and TRBJ2-1, with D tentatively TRBD1 (6 bases). In germline, CDR1 is SGHTA, CDR2 FQGNSA. This CDR3 has 14 amino acids. Trimming left V 5 bases short and J 3 bases short, with 11 bases between. The CDR3 nucleotides are TGTGCCAGCAGCCGGCAACAGGGCTACAATGAGCAGTTCTTC. Amino acid sequence: CASSRQQGYNEQFF. The full variable domain, completed using reference TRBV7-2 and TRBJ2-1, is GAGVSQSPSNKVTEKGKDVELRCDPISGHTALYWYRQSLGQGLEFLIYFQGNSAPDKSGLPSDRFSAERTGGSVSTLTIQRTQQEDSAVYLCASSRQQGYNEQFFGPGTRLTVL.

This clonotype turned up a few times. The rearrangement joins TRBV7-9 to TRBJ2-5; 7 bases are shared with TRBD2. V gave up 5 bases and J gave up 4 bases; unmatched junction bases: 25. Germline V CDR1 and CDR2: SEHNR, FQNEAQ (reference sequence). The CDR3 covers 20 residues. The CDR3 spells CASSGDVLVVGGDGRETQYF. The CDR3 coding sequence is TGTGCCAGCAGCGGGGATGTTCTTGTGGTGGGAGGGGATGGGCGAGAGACCCAGTACTTC.

In its sample, this clonotype was seen many times. The chain employs TRBV4-3 and TRBJ1-5; no clear D gene. Trimming took 6 bases from V and 6 from J, leaving 12 bases between them. CDR1 and CDR2 from the germline V gene are LGHNA and YSLEER. CDR3 length equals 13 residues. CDR3 in amino acids: CASSASSGQPQHF. The DNA of the CDR3 is TGCGCCAGCAGTGCCAGTTCTGGTCAGCCCCAGCATTTT.

The chain carries TRBV7-8 and TRBJ1-5; 9 bases line up with TRBD1. V lost 5 bases and J lost 4; bases outside the gene matches: 6. Germline CDR1 and CDR2: SGHVS and FQNEAQ. The CDR3 totals 15 residues. The CDR3 sequence: CASSGWTGVNQPQHF. The CDR3 coding sequence is TGTGCCAGCAGCGGCTGGACAGGGGTGAATCAGCCCCAGCATTTT.

The sample holds a few counts of this clonotype. The V call is TRBV6-5, the J call TRBJ1-2, with D possibly matching TRBD1 (5 bases). Germline assignment: CDR1 MNHEY and CDR2 SVGAGI. Trimming shortened V by 0 bases and J by 7 bases, and 18 bases separated the two germline ends. The CDR3 consists of 16 residues. CDR3 sequence reads: CASSYSLELAGFGYTF. The CDR3 region has the DNA TGTGCCAGCAGTTACTCTCTCGAATTGGCAGGGTTTGGCTACACCTTC.

V gene TRBV3-1 combines with J gene TRBJ1-1; maybe TRBD1 (6 bases). CDR1 and CDR2 (germline): LGHDT, YNNKEL (reference sequence). Trimming removed 5 bases at V and 8 bases at J, with 15 bases between. The CDR3 loop spans 13 amino acids. CDR3 loop: CASSARTDAEAFF. CDR3 coding DNA: TGTGCCAGCAGCGCCAGGACAGACGCCGAAGCTTTCTTT.

This chain links TRBV9 with TRBJ2-7; the match to TRBD2 covers 8 bases. The CDR3 has 16 residues. J gave up 0 bases and V 0 bases, and 5 bases lay outside the gene matches. The germline V gene encodes CDR1 SGDLS and CDR2 YYNGEE. Here the CDR3 reads CASSVGGTSGSYEQYF. The CDR3 nucleotides are TGTGCCAGCAGCGTAGGAGGCACTAGCGGCTCCTACGAGCAGTACTTC.

This clonotype was seen only a few times. This sequence joins TRBV29-1 and TRBJ2-3; the D is unclear. CDR1 SQVTM and CDR2 ANQGSEA come from the germline V gene. The CDR3 contains 13 residues. The V end was cut by 4 bases, the J end by 0 bases, with 8 bases between. The CDR3 loop is CSVGAASTDTQYF. The CDR3 region has the DNA TGCAGCGTTGGGGCAGCTAGCACAGATACGCAGTATTTT.

The rearrangement links TRBV4-3 to TRBJ2-1; TRBD2 is a possible D gene (5 bases). CDR1 is LGHNA, CDR2 YSLEER, per germline. This CDR3 region has 15 residues. Trimming shortened V by 4 bases and J by 6 bases, and 16 bases separated the two germline ends. The chain's CDR3 is CASSLSGLDFNEQFF. CDR3 DNA sequence: TGCGCCAGCAGCCTTTCCGGATTGGACTTCAATGAGCAGTTCTTC.